This TCR beta chain appears in the sequencing data of a study of cytomegalovirus exposure and HLA in healthy donors. Study-level background: Among several hundred genotyped donors, about 80% fell in the Caucasian-associated ancestry cluster.

Healthy bone marrow donors made up the cohort. The study ran its PCR with 60 Vbeta and 13 Jbeta primers. Sequencing was performed with immunoSEQ multiplex PCR; in TCRdb, only in-frame clones are kept and a portion is missing. The top ten hold over 1% of the sample, which has under 150,000 clones, 55% to 80% seen once. The CDR3 loop spans 14 amino acids. With 5 bases removed from V and 0 bases from J, the gap between germline ends came to 10 bases. Germline V gene sequence: CDR1 MNHEY, CDR2 SMNVEV (reference sequence). The receptor comes from a woman aged 40 to 55 in good health and CMV-seronegative. Sequencing was done on a sample of PBMCs. V is TRBV27 and J is TRBJ1-1; D gene uncertain. CDR3 nucleotides: TGTGCCAGCAGTCCTACCAAGATGAACACTGAAGCTTTCTTT. Translated, it gives CASSPTKMNTEAFF.